A single TCR beta chain is shown here with its context. No antigen is known for it. The sample is drawn from a study of T cells expressing NK-cell markers. About the research overall: Eight donors were sequenced, seven testing HCMV-seropositive and one testing seronegative. Notes on the study in general: Of the CD8+ T cells in a handful of donors, about 1.0-7.5% belonged to dominant NKG2C+ clonotypes. The CD3+CD56-NKG2C+ fraction of a handful of donors was also led by these clonotypes.

The CDR3 spans 16 residues. Germline V gene data show CDR1 as SNHLY and CDR2 as FYNNEI. TCR beta cDNA was generated via 5'RACE template switching incorporating UMIs. From its re-call of the 5' RACE reads, TCRdb lists each CDR3 protein once, without DNA. This sample carries more than 400,000 distinct CDR3 sequences, with more than 7% going to the ten biggest clones. The source material was blood T cells: a sorted CD56 or NKG2C T cell subset, CD4+ or CD8+ T cells, or bulk PBMC T cells (not recorded which). The rearrangement joins TRBV2 to TRBJ2-2; TCRdb outputs TRBD1, but without DNA this stays unchecked. The clonotype originates from a woman between 18 and 70 years old in good health. The chain's CDR3 is CASSGAVGGTTGELFF.